Listed here are 15 T cell receptor beta chains from one sample, sequenced in a study of technical replicates of blood from a handful of donors. Repertoires were generated with immunoSEQ multiplex PCR, while TCRdb's copy carries only in-frame clones and drops some. The sample has 75,000 to 100,000 clones; roughly 94% are singletons. Input material: T cells isolated from PBMCs. The receptors were sampled from a human donor in good health.

CDR3 sequence (DNA): TGTGCCAGCAGTTTATCGGGGGGTGGATGGGCTTTCTTT. It is translated as CASSLSGGGWAFF. The chain is built from TRBV28 and TRBJ1-1, with TRBD1 as a possible D gene (5 bases). Trimming removed 1 base at V and 11 bases at J, with 14 bases between. The CDR3 has 13 amino acids. CDR1 and CDR2 (germline): MDHEN, SYDVKM.

The V gene is TRBV6-5, the J gene TRBJ2-5; D unclear. CDR1 is MNHEY and CDR2 is SVGAGI in the germline V gene. Trimming cost V 2 bases and J 4 bases, with 5 bases left between them. The CDR3 totals 12 residues. Here the CDR3 reads CASSYTGETQYF. Here the CDR3 DNA reads TGTGCCAGCAGTTACACGGGAGAGACCCAGTACTTC.

This rearrangement joins TRBV11-3 to TRBJ1-5; D uncertain. This CDR3 region has 12 residues. Trimming took 5 bases from V and 5 from J, leaving 7 bases between them. CDR1 is SGHNT, CDR2 YENEEA, per germline. Written as DNA, the CDR3 is TGTGCCAGCAGCCCTCGGTATCAGCCCCAGCATTTT. It is translated as CASSPRYQPQHF.

V usage is TRBV7-3 and J usage is TRBJ1-6; 8 bases align to TRBD1. The germline CDR1 and CDR2 sequences are SGHTA and FQGTGA. V gave up 5 bases and J gave up 4 bases; unmatched junction bases: 4. The CDR3 length is 15 residues. The CDR3 protein is CASSARGPYNSPLHF. CDR3 coding DNA: TGTGCCAGCAGCGCCAGGGGGCCTTATAATTCACCCCTCCACTTT.

V and J are TRBV4-2 and TRBJ2-7; 7 nucleotides agree with TRBD1. The CDR3 is made up of 13 amino acids. Germline V gene lookup returns CDR1 LGHNA and CDR2 YNFKEQ. Trimming at V came to 2 bases and at J to 5 bases, leaving 3 bases not matched to a gene. CDR3: CASSQTGQDEQYF. CDR3 in DNA: TGTGCCAGCAGCCAAACCGGACAGGACGAGCAGTACTTC.

The rearrangement links TRBV2 to TRBJ2-7; 8 positions match TRBD2. There are 14 residues in the CDR3. V dropped 8 bases and J dropped 2; count of bases not matched to a gene: 8. Germline assignment: CDR1 SNHLY and CDR2 FYNNEI. Here the CDR3 DNA reads TGTGCCAGCTCAGGTAACGGGAGGGCCTACGAGCAGTACTTC. It specifies CASSGNGRAYEQYF. Variable domain in full (rest from reference TRBV2 and TRBJ2-7): EPEVTQTPSHQVTQMGQEVILRCVPISNHLYFYWYRQILGQKVEFLVSFYNNEISEKSEIFDDQFSVERPDGSNFTLKIRSTKLEDSAMYFCASSGNGRAYEQYFGPGTRLTVT.

The rearrangement joins TRBV5-1 to TRBJ1-1; D is unresolved. CDR1 and CDR2 (germline): SGHRS, YFSETQ. V was clipped by 4 bases and J by 2 bases, with 9 bases between them. This CDR3 has 13 residues. CDR3 sequence reads: CASSGQVNTEAFF. The CDR3 DNA is TGCGCCAGCAGCGGGCAGGTAAACACTGAAGCTTTCTTT.

This clone counts as medium-sized. This rearrangement joins TRBV10-2 to TRBJ2-1; D might be TRBD2 (6 bases). Trimming stripped 2 bases from V and 5 bases from J, with 7 bases between. Germline CDR1 is WSHSY and CDR2 is SAAADI. The CDR3 totals 13 residues. The chain's CDR3 is CASSERENNEQFF. The CDR3 DNA follows: TGCGCCAGCAGTGAGCGGGAGAACAATGAGCAGTTCTTC.

The chain combines TRBV11-3 with TRBJ1-1; D is unresolved. This CDR3 has 15 residues. Germline CDR1 is SGHNT and CDR2 is YENEEA. V was clipped by 1 base and J by 4 bases, with 13 bases between them. CDR3 DNA sequence: TGTGCCAGCAGCTTAGTGGCCGAGTGGAGCACTGAAGCTTTCTTT. Translation: CASSLVAEWSTEAFF. Using reference TRBV11-3 and TRBJ1-1 for the parts outside the CDR3, the full variable domain is EAGVVQSPRYKIIEKKQPVAFWCNPISGHNTLYWYLQNLGQGPELLIRYENEEAVDDSQLPKDRFSAERLKGVDSTLKIQPAELGDSAVYLCASSLVAEWSTEAFFGQGTRLTVV.

The DNA for the CDR3 is TGTGCCAGTAGTCTCCAGGACAATCAGCCCCAGCATTTT. Encoded protein: CASSLQDNQPQHF. The V gene is TRBV19, the J gene TRBJ1-5; D ambiguous. With 5 bases removed from V and 3 bases from J, the gap between germline ends came to 8 bases. The germline CDR1 and CDR2 sequences are LNHDA and SQIVND (reference sequence). The CDR3 sequence is 13 residues long.

This chain joins TRBV5-8 and TRBJ2-6; D unresolved. This CDR3 contains 16 residues. Trimming removed 1 base at V and 4 bases at J, with 12 bases between. CDR1 is SGHTS, CDR2 YDEGEE, per germline. The CDR3 region has the DNA TGTGCCAGCAGCTTGAGCGAGACGTGGGGGGCCAACGTCCTGACTTTC. As protein: CASSLSETWGANVLTF.

CDR3 amino acids: CASSLSGQSYQPQHF. The CDR3 DNA sequence: TGTGCCAGCAGTTTATCGGGACAAAGCTATCAGCCCCAGCATTTT. The chain recombines TRBV27 with TRBJ1-5; TRBD1 is a possible D gene (6 bases). V lost 0 bases to trimming and J lost 5 bases, with 11 bases between them. Germline V gene lookup returns CDR1 MNHEY and CDR2 SMNVEV (reference sequence). This CDR3 contains 15 residues.

The V gene is TRBV10-3, the J gene TRBJ2-5; 8 bases line up with TRBD1. With V trimmed by 5 bases and J by 5 bases, 4 bases remained unmatched. CDR1 and CDR2 from the germline V gene are ENHRY and SYGVKD. The CDR3 spans 13 residues. The CDR3 DNA follows: TGTGCCATCAGTCGGACAGGGTCGGAGACCCAGTACTTC. Its protein product is CAISRTGSETQYF.

This chain links TRBV5-1 with TRBJ2-1; no firm D call. The germline V gene encodes CDR1 SGHRS and CDR2 YFSETQ. This CDR3 has 15 amino acids. Deletions cut 5 bases from V and 0 bases from J, with 12 bases between. The CDR3: CASRDTAPSYNEQFF. The CDR3 coding sequence is TGCGCCAGCAGAGACACCGCCCCCTCCTACAATGAGCAGTTCTTC.

The table lists this clone with a count of one. The V gene is TRBV18, the J gene TRBJ2-3; 8 bases match TRBD2. This CDR3 has 17 residues. The ends lost 2 bases at V and 4 bases at J; junction bases unmatched: 11. The germline V gene encodes CDR1 KGHSH and CDR2 LQKENI. The CDR3 DNA reads as TGTGCCAGCTCACCAATAATTAGCGGGAAGATCCCAGATACGCAGTATTTT. As protein: CASSPIISGKIPDTQYF.